This T cell receptor beta chain was identified in a study of Ad26.COV2.S vaccination and SARS-CoV-2 variants. Generated by immunoSEQ multiplex PCR, the TCRdb table keeps only in-frame clones and is missing some. Here the sample spans over 450,000 clones, approximately 90% being singletons. Trimming left V 4 bases short and J 3 bases short, with 10 bases between. Per the germline V gene, CDR1 is PRHDT and CDR2 is FYEKMQ (reference sequence). CDR3 length: 13 residues. As to treatment: 19 received Ad26.COV2.S at low or high dose, single or two shots; about 5 received placebo; per-sample allocation not given. Sample collection was performed on day 63 after the first vaccine or placebo injection.

This TCR came from a person aged 18-60 years who received the Ad26.COV2.S COVID-19 vaccine or a placebo. This specimen was peripheral blood, taken in a trial of Ad26.COV2.S vaccine versus placebo. The rearrangement uses TRBV13 and TRBJ2-7; D may match TRBD1 or TRBD2 (6 bases each). The CDR3 is CASSSQGGYEQYF. DNA of the CDR3: TGTGCCAGCAGCTCACAGGGAGGCTACGAGCAGTACTTC.